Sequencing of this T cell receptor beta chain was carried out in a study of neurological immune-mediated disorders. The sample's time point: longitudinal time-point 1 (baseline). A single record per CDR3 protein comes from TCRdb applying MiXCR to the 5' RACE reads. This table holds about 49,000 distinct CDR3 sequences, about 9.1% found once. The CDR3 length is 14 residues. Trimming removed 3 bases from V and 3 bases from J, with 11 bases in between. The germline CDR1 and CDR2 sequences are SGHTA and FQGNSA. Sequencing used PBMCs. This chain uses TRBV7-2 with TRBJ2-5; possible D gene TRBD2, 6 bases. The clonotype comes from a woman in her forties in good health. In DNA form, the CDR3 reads TGTGCCAGCAGCTTTCACACGGGGGAAGAGACCCAGTACTTC. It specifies CASSFHTGEETQYF.